Shown below are 20 T cell receptor beta chains from a single sample sequenced in a study of OX40 agonist ivuxolimab in advanced cancers. TCRdb's table, derived via immunoSEQ multiplex PCR, lists solely in-frame clones and lacks some. The data show 35,000 to 50,000 clones, approximately 86% seen once. Sample: CD4+ or CD8+ T cells sorted from blood, taken in a trial of the OX40 agonist ivuxolimab. The receptors stem from an adult with an advanced solid tumor such as melanoma, head and neck, liver or kidney cancer.

The V call is TRBV9, the J call TRBJ2-1, with TRBD1 matching over 7 bases. This CDR3 comprises 13 residues. In germline, CDR1 is SGDLS, CDR2 YYNGEE. Trimming at V came to 5 bases and at J to 6 bases, leaving 5 bases not matched to a gene. The chain's CDR3 is CASRGGDFNEQFF. In nucleotides, the CDR3 is TGTGCCAGCAGAGGGGGCGATTTCAATGAGCAGTTCTTC.

This clone was seen more than once but under ten times. This chain links TRBV4-1 with TRBJ1-2; no definite D call. There are 11 residues in the CDR3. The V end lost 1 base, the J end lost 5 bases, and 2 bases lay between the germline ends. The germline V gene encodes CDR1 MGHRA and CDR2 YSYEKL. The CDR3 coding sequence is TGCGCCAGCAGCCAAGGTTATGGCTACACCTTC. This codes for CASSQGYGYTF.

The CDR3 loop is CAISESFPKETYGVGELFF. In DNA form, the CDR3 reads TGTGCCATCAGTGAGTCTTTCCCGAAGGAAACTTATGGTGTCGGGGAGCTGTTTTTT. This chain connects TRBV10-3 to TRBJ2-2; D unresolved. From germline, CDR1 is ENHRY and CDR2 SYGVKD. Deletions cut 0 bases from V and 7 bases from J, with 24 bases between. This CDR3 is 19 amino acids long.

In this sample, this clone turned up a few times. Other DNA sequences of this sample code for an identical CDR3. The genes are TRBV6-5 and TRBJ1-1; D gene uncertain. The germline CDR1 and CDR2 sequences are MNHEY and SVGAGI. This CDR3 has 14 residues. V gave up 5 bases and J gave up 0 bases, with 10 bases separating them. The CDR3 region has the DNA TGTGCCAGCAGTGAAGGTCATCTGAACACTGAAGCTTTCTTT. Translation gives CASSEGHLNTEAFF.

This chain links TRBV10-3 with TRBJ2-5; D gene uncertain. The V gene lost 6 bases and the J gene lost 1 base, with 9 bases spanning the gap. Per germline, CDR1 ENHRY and CDR2 SYGVKD. There are 13 residues in the CDR3. The CDR3 DNA reads TGTGCCATCAGGACCGACACCCAAGAGACCCAGTACTTC. The encoded protein is CAIRTDTQETQYF.

The V call is TRBV4-3, the J call TRBJ2-1, with D maybe TRBD2 (7 bases). CDR1 and CDR2 (germline): LGHNA, YSLEER. The V and J ends lost 0 bases and 4 bases respectively, with 16 bases between them. The CDR3 covers 17 residues. CDR3 in amino acids: CASSQDRGGGLYNEQFF. The CDR3 bases are TGCGCCAGCAGCCAAGATCGGGGCGGGGGCCTTTACAATGAGCAGTTCTTC.

V is TRBV28 and J is TRBJ2-5; 14 bases line up with TRBD2. This CDR3 is built from 16 residues. With 3 bases clipped from V and 3 bases from J, the junction kept 3 bases outside the gene matches. CDR1 MDHEN and CDR2 SYDVKM come from the germline V gene. The CDR3 DNA reads as TGTGCCAGCAGTTTGGGACTAGCGGGGGCGGAAGAGACCCAGTACTTC. It translates to CASSLGLAGAEETQYF.

This sequence joins TRBV11-2 and TRBJ2-7, with D possibly being TRBD2 (7 bases). Trimming pared 5 bases from V and 2 bases from J, leaving 13 bases between. Germline CDR1 is SGHAT and CDR2 is FQNNGV. The CDR3 loop spans 14 amino acids. For the CDR3, the DNA is TGTGCCAGCAGCCAGGGGAGGGGCGCCTACGAGCAGTACTTC. It encodes CASSQGRGAYEQYF.

As for this clone: Lacking the conserved final phenylalanine or tryptophan, this CDR3 likely reflects a read error. This CDR3 reads CASSPDLDIGDSPLHL. The CDR3 DNA sequence: TGCGCCAGCAGCCCCGACCTGGATATCGGGGATTCACCCCTCCACCTT. The gene calls are TRBV4-1 and TRBJ1-6, with D unclear. The germline CDR1 and CDR2 sequences are MGHRA and YSYEKL. The CDR3 length is 16 residues. The V end lost 4 bases, the J end lost 8 bases, and 18 bases lay between the germline ends.

Turning to this clone: This sample also contains other DNA sequences that code for the same CDR3. The CDR3 region is CASSLVNTEAFF. The CDR3 DNA sequence: TGTGCCAGCAGCTTGGTGAACACTGAAGCTTTCTTT. This chain joins TRBV5-6 and TRBJ1-1; D call uncertain. The CDR3 totals 12 residues. Trimming cost V 0 bases and J 0 bases, with 0 bases left between them. CDR1 is SGHDT and CDR2 is YYEEEE in the germline V gene.

V usage is TRBV27 and J usage is TRBJ2-7; the match to TRBD1 covers 9 bases. Germline V gene sequence: CDR1 MNHEY, CDR2 SMNVEV (reference sequence). The CDR3 is 15 amino acids. V lost 0 bases to trimming and J lost 3 bases; unmatched junction nucleotides: 3. CDR3 in amino acids: CASSLSGGQGYEQYF. The CDR3 DNA reads as TGTGCCAGCAGTTTATCGGGGGGACAGGGCTACGAGCAGTACTTC.

This chain connects TRBV28 to TRBJ1-2; 9 nucleotides align to TRBD1. Germline assignment: CDR1 MDHEN and CDR2 SYDVKM. J lost 5 bases, V lost 6 bases, and 13 bases had no gene match. The CDR3 is 16 amino acids. This CDR3 is CASRRASGQGQYGYTF. In DNA form, the CDR3 reads TGTGCCAGCAGGCGAGCCTCGGGACAGGGACAATATGGCTACACCTTC.

This rearrangement joins TRBV5-1 to TRBJ1-3; the D gene is possibly TRBD1 (6 bases). Per the germline V gene, CDR1 is SGHRS and CDR2 is YFSETQ. This CDR3 has 16 residues. Between the trimmed V and J ends, which lost 2 bases and 4 bases, there was a span of 16 bases. The CDR3 reads CASSFTGILLGNTIYF. The CDR3, as DNA: TGCGCCAGCAGCTTTACAGGGATCCTCTTGGGAAACACCATATATTTT.

The chain joins TRBV27 to TRBJ2-1, with 7 bases fitting TRBD2. Germline CDR1 and CDR2: MNHEY and SMNVEV (reference sequence). This CDR3 is built from 14 residues. The CDR3, as DNA: TGTGCAGCAGGACTAGTGGGGGAGAGGAATGAGCAGTTCTTC. It encodes CAAGLVGERNEQFF.

J is TRBJ1-4 and V is TRBV2, with 12 bases matching TRBD1. In germline, CDR1 is SNHLY, CDR2 FYNNEI. Trimming removed 3 bases from V and 6 bases from J; junction bases left unmatched: 2. This CDR3 has 15 residues. CDR3 bases: TGTGCCAGCAGTGAGGGACAGGGGGCCCATGAAAAACTGTTTTTT. Its protein is CASSEGQGAHEKLFF.

V and J are TRBV6-1 and TRBJ1-1; D uncertain. The ends were cut back, 10 bases at V and 4 bases at J, with 13 bases in the middle. CDR3 size: 12 residues. The germline V gene encodes CDR1 MNHNS and CDR2 SASEGT. The DNA of the CDR3 is TGTGCCATACGAATAGTCGGCACTGAAGCTTTCTTT. Protein: CAIRIVGTEAFF.

V and J are TRBV18 and TRBJ2-3; 10 nucleotides match TRBD1. After removal of 3 bases from V and 5 bases from J, the junction contained 2 bases not matched to a gene. CDR1 is KGHSH and CDR2 is LQKENI in the germline V gene. The CDR3 is 14 amino acids. CDR3 sequence (DNA): TGTGCCAGCTCACCCGGGACAGGGGAAGATACGCAGTATTTT. It yields the protein CASSPGTGEDTQYF.

The table lists this clone with a few counts. The CDR3 does not end in the conserved phenylalanine or tryptophan, so this is likely a read error. The chain recombines TRBV4-1 with TRBJ1-6, with a weak D call TRBD1 (5 bases). V was shortened by 1 base and J by 7 bases, with 11 bases between the two germline ends. This CDR3 contains 15 residues. Per the germline V gene, CDR1 is MGHRA and CDR2 is YSYEKL. The chain's CDR3 is CASSQAGLGNSPLHL. The CDR3 DNA sequence: TGCGCCAGCAGCCAAGCAGGGCTCGGGAATTCACCCCTCCACCTT.

The rearrangement uses TRBV9 and TRBJ2-7; D not certain. This CDR3 region has 11 residues. From germline, CDR1 is SGDLS and CDR2 YYNGEE. V lost 4 bases and J lost 0, with 2 bases in between. CDR3 in DNA: TGTGCCAGCAGCATCTCCTACGAGCAGTACTTC. This encodes CASSISYEQYF.

The rearrangement links TRBV28 to TRBJ2-1; TRBD2 agrees at 10 bases. Per the germline V gene, CDR1 is MDHEN and CDR2 is SYDVKM. The CDR3 sequence is 17 residues long. The V segment lost 2 bases and the J segment 11 bases; nucleotides outside the gene matches: 15. DNA for the CDR3: TGTGCCAGCAGTTTAAAGTTCGGGCAGCGGGGGGGCGAAAAGCAGTTCTTC. This codes for CASSLKFGQRGGEKQFF.